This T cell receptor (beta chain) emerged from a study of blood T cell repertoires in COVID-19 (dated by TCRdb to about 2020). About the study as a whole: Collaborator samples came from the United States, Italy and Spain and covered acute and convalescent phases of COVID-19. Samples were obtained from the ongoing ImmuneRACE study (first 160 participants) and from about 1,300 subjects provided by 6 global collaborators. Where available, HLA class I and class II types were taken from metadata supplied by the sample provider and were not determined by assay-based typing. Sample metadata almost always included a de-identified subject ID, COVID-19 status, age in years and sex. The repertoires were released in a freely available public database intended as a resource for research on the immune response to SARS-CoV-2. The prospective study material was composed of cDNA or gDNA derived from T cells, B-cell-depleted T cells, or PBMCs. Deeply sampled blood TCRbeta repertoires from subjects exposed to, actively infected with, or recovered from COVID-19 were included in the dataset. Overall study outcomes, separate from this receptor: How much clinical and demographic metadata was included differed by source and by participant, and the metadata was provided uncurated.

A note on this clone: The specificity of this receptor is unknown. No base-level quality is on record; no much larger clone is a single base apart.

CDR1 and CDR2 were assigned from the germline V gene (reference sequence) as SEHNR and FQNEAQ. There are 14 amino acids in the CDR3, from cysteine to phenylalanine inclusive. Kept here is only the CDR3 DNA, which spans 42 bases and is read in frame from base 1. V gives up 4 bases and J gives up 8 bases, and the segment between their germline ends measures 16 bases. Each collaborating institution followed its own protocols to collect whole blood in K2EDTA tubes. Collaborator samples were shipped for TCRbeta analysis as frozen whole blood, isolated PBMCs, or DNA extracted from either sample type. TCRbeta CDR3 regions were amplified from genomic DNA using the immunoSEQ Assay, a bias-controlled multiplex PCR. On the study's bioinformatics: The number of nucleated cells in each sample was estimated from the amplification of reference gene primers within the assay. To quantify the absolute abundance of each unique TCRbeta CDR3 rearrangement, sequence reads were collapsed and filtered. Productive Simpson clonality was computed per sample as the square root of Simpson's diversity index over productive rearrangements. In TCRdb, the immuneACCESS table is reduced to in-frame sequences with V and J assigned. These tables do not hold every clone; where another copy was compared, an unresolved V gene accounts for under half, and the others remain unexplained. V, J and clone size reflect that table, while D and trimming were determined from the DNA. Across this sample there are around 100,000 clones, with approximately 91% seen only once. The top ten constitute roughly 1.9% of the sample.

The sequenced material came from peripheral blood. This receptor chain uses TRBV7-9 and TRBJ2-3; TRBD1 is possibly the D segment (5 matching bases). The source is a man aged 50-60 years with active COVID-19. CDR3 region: CASSSTRAIGTQYF. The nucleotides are TGTGCCAGCAGCTCCACCAGGGCTATCGGTACGCAGTATTTT.